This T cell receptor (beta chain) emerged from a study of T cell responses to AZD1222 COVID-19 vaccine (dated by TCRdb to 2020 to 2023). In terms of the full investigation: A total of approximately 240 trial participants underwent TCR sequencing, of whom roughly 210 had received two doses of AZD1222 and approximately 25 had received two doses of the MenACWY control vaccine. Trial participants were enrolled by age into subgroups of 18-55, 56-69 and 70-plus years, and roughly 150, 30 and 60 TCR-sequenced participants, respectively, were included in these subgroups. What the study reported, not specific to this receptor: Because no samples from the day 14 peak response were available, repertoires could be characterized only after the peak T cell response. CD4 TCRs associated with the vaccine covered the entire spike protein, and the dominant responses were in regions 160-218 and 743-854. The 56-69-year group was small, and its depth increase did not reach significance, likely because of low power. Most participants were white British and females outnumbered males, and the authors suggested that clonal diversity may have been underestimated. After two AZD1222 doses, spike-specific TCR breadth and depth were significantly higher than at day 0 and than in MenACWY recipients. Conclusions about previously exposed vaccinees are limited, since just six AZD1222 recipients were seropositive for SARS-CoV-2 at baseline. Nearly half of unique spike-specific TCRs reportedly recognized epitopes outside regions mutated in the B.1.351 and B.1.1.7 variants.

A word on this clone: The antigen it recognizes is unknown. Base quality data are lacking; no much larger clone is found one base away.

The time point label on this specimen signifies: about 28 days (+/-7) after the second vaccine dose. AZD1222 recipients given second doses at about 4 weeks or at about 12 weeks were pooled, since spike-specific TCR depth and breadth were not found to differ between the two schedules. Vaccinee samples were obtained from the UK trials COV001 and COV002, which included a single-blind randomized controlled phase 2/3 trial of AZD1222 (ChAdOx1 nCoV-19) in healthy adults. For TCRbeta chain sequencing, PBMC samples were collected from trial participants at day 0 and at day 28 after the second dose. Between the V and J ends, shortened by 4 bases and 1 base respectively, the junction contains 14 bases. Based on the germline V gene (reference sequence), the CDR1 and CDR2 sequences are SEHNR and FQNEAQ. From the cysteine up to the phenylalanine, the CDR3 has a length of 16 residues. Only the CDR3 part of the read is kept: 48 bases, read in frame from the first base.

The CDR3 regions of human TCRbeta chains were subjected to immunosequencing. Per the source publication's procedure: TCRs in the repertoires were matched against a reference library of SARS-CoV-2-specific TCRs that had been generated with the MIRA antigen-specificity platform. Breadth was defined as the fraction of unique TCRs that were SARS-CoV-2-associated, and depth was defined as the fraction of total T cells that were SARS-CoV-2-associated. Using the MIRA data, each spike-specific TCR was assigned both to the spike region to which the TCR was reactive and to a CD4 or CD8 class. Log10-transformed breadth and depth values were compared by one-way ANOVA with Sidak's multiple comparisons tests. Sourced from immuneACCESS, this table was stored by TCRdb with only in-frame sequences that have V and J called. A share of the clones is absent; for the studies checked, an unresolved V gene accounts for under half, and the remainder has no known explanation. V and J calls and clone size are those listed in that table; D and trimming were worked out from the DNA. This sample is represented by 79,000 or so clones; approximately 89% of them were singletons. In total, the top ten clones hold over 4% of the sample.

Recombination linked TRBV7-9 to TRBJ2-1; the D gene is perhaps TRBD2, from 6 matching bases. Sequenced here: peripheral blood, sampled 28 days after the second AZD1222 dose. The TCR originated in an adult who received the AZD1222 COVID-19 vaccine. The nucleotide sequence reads TGTGCCAGCAGCTCTCGACTAGGGGAGTCCTACAATGAGCAGTTCTTC. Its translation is CASSSRLGESYNEQFF.